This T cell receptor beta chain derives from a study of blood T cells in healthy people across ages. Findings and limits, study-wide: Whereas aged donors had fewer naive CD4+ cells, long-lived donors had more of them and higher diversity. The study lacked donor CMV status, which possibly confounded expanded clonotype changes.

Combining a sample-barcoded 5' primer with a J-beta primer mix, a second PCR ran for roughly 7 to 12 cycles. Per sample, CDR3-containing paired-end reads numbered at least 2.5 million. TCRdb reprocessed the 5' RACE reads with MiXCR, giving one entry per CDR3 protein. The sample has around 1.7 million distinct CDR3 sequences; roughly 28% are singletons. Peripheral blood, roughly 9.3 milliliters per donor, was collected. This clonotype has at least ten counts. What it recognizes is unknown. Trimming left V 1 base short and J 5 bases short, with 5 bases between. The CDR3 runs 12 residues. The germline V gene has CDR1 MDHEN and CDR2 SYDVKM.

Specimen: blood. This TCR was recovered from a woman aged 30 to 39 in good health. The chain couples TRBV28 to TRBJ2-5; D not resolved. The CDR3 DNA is TGTGCCAGCAGTTTATTGTGGGAGACCCAGTACTTC. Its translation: CASSLLWETQYF.